This paragraph covers one T cell receptor beta chain sequence. Its specificity is unknown. Isolated RNA was reverse transcribed into cDNA used as the sequencing template. The assay was immunoSEQ multiplex PCR, and TCRdb's table has in-frame clones only and misses some. Of 160,000 or so clones detected, roughly 50% appear once; the ten largest clones hold 15% to 20%. The sample belongs to a study of CD8+ T cells in alopecia areata. Broader study findings: Compared with normal scalp, lesional scalp had higher clonality and more expanded CD8+ clones. Alphabeta T cells residing in normal skin are also sequenced in scalp samples. In blood and scalp, many expanded lesional clones persisted during tofacitinib.

This CDR3 is 14 amino acids long. Germline CDR1 LGHNA, CDR2 YNFKEQ. Germline trimming cut 0 bases from V and 8 bases from J; bases unmatched to any gene: 6. Sample treatment: oral pan-JAK inhibitor, 5-10 mg twice daily. This specimen consisted of CD4+ T cells sorted from blood, obtained at approximately week 56, from a patient treated with tofacitinib. The chain carries TRBV4-2 and TRBJ1-2; 7 positions match TRBD1. The clonotype comes from a human donor with alopecia areata. CDR3 bases: TGTGCCAGCAGCCAAGAAGAGGGGGCTGAGGGCTACACCTTC. It translates to CASSQEEGAEGYTF.